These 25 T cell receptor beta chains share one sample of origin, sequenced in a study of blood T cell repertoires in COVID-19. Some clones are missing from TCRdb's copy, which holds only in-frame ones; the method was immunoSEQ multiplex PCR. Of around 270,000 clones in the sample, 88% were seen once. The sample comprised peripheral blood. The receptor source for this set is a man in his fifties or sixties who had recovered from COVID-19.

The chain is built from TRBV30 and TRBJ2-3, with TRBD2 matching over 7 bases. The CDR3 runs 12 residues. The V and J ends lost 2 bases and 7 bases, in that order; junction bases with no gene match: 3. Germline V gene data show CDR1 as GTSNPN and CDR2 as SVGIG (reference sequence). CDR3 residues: CAWSSGGNTQYF. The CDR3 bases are TGTGCCTGGAGTTCGGGGGGAAATACGCAGTATTTT.

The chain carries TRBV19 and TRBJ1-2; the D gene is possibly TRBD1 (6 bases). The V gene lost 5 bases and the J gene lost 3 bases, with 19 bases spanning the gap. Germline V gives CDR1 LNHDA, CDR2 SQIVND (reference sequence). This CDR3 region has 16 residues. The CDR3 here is CASSLLLRGRHYGYTF. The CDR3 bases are TGTGCCAGTAGTCTCCTTTTGCGGGGGCGACACTATGGCTACACCTTC.

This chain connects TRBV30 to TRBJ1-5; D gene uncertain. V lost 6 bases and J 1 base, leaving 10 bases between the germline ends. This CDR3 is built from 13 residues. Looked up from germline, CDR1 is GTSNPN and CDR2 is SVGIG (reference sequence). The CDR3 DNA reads TGTGCCTGTGCGACCGGGAGCAATCAGCCCCAGCATTTT. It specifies CACATGSNQPQHF.

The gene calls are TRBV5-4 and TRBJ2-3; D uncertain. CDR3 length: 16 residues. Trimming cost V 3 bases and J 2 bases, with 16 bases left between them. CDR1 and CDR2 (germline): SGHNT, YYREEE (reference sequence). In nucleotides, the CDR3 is TGTGCCAGCAGCTCGACCCCCGGAGTCAACACAGATACGCAGTATTTT. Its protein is CASSSTPGVNTDTQYF. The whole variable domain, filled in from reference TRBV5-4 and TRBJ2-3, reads ETGVTQSPTHLIKTRGQQVTLRCSSQSGHNTVSWYQQALGQGPQFIFQYYREEENGRGNFPPRFSGLQFPNYSSELNVNALELDDSALYLCASSSTPGVNTDTQYFGPGTRLTVL.

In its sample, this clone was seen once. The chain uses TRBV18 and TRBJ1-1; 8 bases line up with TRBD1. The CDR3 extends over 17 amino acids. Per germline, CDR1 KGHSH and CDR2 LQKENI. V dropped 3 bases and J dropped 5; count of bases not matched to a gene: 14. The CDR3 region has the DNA TGTGCCAGCTCACCCGCGGGGTTGGCAGGGGGCAGGACTGAAGCTTTCTTT. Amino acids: CASSPAGLAGGRTEAFF.

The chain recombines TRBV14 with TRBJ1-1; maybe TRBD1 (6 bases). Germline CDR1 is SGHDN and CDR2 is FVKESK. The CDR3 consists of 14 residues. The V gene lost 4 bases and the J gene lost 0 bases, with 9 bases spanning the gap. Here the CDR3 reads CASSPGTLNTEAFF. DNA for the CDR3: TGTGCCAGCAGCCCCGGGACACTGAACACTGAAGCTTTCTTT. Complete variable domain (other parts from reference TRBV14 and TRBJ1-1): EAGVTQFPSHSVIEKGQTVTLRCDPISGHDNLYWYRRVMGKEIKFLLHFVKESKQDESGMPNNRFLAERTGGTYSTLKVQPAELEDSGVYFCASSPGTLNTEAFFGQGTRLTVV.

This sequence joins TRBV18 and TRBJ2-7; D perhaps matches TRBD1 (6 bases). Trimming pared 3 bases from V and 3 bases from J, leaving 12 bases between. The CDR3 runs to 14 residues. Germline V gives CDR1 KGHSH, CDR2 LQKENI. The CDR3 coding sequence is TGTGCCAGCTCACCCCTACAGGGTGACTACGAGCAGTACTTC. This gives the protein CASSPLQGDYEQYF.

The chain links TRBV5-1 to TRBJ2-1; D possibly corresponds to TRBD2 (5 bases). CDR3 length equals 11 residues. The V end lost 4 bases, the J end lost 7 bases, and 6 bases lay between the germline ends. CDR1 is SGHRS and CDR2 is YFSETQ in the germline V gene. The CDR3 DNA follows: TGCGCCAGCAGCCAGCGGAATGAGCAGTTCTTC. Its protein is CASSQRNEQFF.

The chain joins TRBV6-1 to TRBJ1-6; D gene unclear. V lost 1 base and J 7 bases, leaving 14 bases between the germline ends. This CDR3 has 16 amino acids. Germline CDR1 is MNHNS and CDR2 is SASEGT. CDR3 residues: CASSEDGLGGNSPLHF. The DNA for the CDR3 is TGTGCCAGCAGTGAAGACGGGCTAGGCGGGAATTCACCCCTCCACTTT.

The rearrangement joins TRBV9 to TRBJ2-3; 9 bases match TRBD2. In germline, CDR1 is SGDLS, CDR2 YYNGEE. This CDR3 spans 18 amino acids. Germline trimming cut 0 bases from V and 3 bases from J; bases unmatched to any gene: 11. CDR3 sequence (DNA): TGTGCCAGCAGCGTAGAATCGGGCGGGGGGGCAGTAACAGATACGCAGTATTTT. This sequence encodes CASSVESGGGAVTDTQYF.

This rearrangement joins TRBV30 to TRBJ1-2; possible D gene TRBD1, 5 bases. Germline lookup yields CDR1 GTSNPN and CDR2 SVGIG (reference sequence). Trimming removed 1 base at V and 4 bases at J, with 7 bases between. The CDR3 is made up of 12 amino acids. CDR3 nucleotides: TGTGCCTGGAGTGAGACAGTCTATGGCTACACCTTC. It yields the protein CAWSETVYGYTF.

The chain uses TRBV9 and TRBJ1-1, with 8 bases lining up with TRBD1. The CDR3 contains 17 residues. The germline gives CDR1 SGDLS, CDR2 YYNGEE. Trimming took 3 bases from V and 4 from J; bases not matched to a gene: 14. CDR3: CASSAPGQGMVVTEAFF. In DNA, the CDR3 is TGTGCCAGCAGCGCCCCCGGACAGGGAATGGTGGTCACTGAAGCTTTCTTT. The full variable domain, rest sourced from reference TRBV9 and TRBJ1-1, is DSGVTQTPKHLITATGQRVTLRCSPRSGDLSVYWYQQSLDQGLQFLIQYYNGEERAKGNILERFSAQQFPDLHSELNLSSLELGDSALYFCASSAPGQGMVVTEAFFGQGTRLTVV.

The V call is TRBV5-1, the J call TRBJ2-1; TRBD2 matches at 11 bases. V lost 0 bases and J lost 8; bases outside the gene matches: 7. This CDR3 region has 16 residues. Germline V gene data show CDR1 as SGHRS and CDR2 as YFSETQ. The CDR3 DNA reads TGCGCCAGCAGCTTGGCGGTTAGCGGGGGGGGCTATGAGCAGTTCTTC. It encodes CASSLAVSGGGYEQFF.

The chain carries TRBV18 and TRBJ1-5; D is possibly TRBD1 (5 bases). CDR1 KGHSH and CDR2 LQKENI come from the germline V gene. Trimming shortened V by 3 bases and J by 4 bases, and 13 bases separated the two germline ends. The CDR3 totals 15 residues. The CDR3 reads CASSPTRDENQPQHF. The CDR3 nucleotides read TGTGCCAGCTCACCGACGCGGGACGAAAATCAGCCCCAGCATTTT.

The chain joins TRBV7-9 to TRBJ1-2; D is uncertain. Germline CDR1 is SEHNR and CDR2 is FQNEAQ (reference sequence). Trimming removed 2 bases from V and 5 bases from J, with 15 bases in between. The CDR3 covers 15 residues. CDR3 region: CASSLSGNARYGYTF. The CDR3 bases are TGTGCCAGCAGCTTATCGGGAAATGCTCGATATGGCTACACCTTC.

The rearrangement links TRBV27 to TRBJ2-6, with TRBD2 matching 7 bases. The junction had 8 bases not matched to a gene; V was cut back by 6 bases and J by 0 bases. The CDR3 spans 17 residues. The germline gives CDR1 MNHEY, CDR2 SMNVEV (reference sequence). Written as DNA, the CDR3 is TGTGCCAGCAGCTCGGGACTACTTGACTCTGGGGCCAACGTCCTGACTTTC. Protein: CASSSGLLDSGANVLTF.

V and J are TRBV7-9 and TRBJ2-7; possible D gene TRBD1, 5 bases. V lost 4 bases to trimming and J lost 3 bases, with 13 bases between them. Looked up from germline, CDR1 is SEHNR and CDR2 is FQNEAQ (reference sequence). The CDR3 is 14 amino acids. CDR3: CASSSTEVLYEQYF. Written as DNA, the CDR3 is TGTGCCAGCAGCTCGACAGAGGTCCTCTACGAGCAGTACTTC.

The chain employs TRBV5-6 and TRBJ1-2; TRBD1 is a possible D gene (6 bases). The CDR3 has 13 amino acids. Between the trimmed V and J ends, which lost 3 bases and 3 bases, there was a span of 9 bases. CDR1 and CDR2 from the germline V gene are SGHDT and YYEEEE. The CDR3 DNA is TGTGCCAGCAGCTCGGGGGGCGACTATGGCTACACCTTC. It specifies CASSSGGDYGYTF.

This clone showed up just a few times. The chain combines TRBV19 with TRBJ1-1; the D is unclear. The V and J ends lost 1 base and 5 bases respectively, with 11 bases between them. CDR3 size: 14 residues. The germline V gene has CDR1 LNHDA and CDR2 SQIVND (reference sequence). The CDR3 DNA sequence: TGTGCCAGTAGTATAGCCCCCCGAGATACTGAAGCTTTCTTT. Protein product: CASSIAPRDTEAFF.

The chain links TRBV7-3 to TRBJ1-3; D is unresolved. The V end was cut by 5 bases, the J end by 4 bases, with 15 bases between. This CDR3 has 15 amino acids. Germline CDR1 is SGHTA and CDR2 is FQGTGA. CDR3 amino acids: CASSPNNERGNTIYF. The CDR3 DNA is TGTGCCAGCAGCCCAAACAACGAACGCGGAAACACCATATATTTT.

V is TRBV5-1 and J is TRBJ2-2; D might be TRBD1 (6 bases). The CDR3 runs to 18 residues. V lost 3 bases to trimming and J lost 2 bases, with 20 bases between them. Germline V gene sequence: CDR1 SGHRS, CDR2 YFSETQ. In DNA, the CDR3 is TGCGCCAGCAGCTCACCCACCGGGACAAGGGTTAACACCGGGGAGCTGTTTTTT. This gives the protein CASSSPTGTRVNTGELFF.

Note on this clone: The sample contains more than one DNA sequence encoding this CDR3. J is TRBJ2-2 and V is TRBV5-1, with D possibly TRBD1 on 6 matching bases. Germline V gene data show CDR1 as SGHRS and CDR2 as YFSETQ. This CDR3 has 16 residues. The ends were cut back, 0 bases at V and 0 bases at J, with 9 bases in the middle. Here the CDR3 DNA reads TGCGCCAGCAGCTTGGGTGGGGGCGCGAACACCGGGGAGCTGTTTTTT. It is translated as CASSLGGGANTGELFF.

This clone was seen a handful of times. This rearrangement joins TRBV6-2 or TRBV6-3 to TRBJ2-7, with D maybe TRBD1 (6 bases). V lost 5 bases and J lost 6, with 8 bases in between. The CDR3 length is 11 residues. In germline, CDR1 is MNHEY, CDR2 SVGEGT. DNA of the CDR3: TGTGCCAGCAGTAACAGGGTCGAGCAGTACTTC. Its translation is CASSNRVEQYF.

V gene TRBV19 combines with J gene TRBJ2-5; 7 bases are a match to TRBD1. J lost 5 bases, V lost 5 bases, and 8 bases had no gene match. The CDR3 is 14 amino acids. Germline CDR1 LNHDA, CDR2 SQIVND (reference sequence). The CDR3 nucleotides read TGTGCCAGTAGTCCGACAGGGAGTGCCGAGACCCAGTACTTC. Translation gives CASSPTGSAETQYF.

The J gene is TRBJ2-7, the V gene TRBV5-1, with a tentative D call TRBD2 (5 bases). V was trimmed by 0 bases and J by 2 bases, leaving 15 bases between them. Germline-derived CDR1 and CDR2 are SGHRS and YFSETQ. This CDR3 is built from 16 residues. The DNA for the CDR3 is TGCGCCAGCAGCTTGGCCGGACTGAGACCGCCCTACGAGCAGTACTTC. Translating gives CASSLAGLRPPYEQYF.